A single sample gave rise to the 31 T cell receptor beta chains below, sequenced in a study of T cells in women clearing cervical HPV infection. Clones were read by immunoSEQ multiplex PCR, and TCRdb kept only the in-frame ones, dropping some. In all, the sample yields about 25,000 clones. The material sequenced was blood buffy coat. The receptors here all came from a woman between 18 and 75 years old with a cervical HPV16 infection that either progressed to CIN3+ or cleared (not recorded which).

As regards this clone: The read ends 3 residues early relative to the CDR3; the germline J gene fills the gap. The V call is TRBV7-9, the J call TRBJ2-4, with 11 bases fitting TRBD1. The CDR3 loop spans 15 amino acids. Germline loops: CDR1 SEHNR, CDR2 FQNEAQ (reference sequence). The CDR3 protein is CASSSRTGGIDGQYF. The CDR3 bases that were read are TGTGCCAGCAGCTCACGGACAGGGGGCATAGATGGT.

To note about this clone: Read data end 3 residues before the CDR3 end; the end is taken from the germline J gene. The rearrangement joins TRBV19 to TRBJ1-3; D is unclear. Germline CDR1 reads LNHDA; CDR2 reads SQIVND (reference sequence). The CDR3 is 14 residues long. The V end was cut by 8 bases, the J end by 3 bases, with 14 bases between. CDR3 region: CASHKGSGGNTIYF. The sequenced CDR3 bases are TGTGCCAGTCACAAGGGAAGCGGTGGAAACACC.

CDR3 DNA, as far as it was read: TGTGCCAGCAGCCCCAAGGGACAGTACTCCTACGAG. This codes for CASSPKGQYSYE. In full, the CDR3 reads CASSPKGQYSYEQYF. The chain carries TRBV11-2 and TRBJ2-7; 7 bases agree with TRBD1. The sequence runs out 3 residues before the end of the CDR3; the remainder is reconstructed from the germline J gene. CDR1 and CDR2 from the germline V gene are SGHAT and FQNNGV. The CDR3 is 15 amino acids. J gave up 0 bases and V 5 bases, and 7 bases lay outside the gene matches.

CDR3 DNA (partial): TGTGCCTGGAGTGTTTCAGGGATCGTACAGCCC. The encoded protein is CAWSVSGIVQP. The entire CDR3 protein reads CAWSVSGIVQPQHF. The chain uses TRBV30 and TRBJ1-5; TRBD1 might be the D (5 bases). The CDR3 is cut off 3 residues early in the read; its end comes from the germline J gene. CDR3 length: 14 amino acids. Germline V gives CDR1 GTSNPN, CDR2 SVGIG (reference sequence). Trimming pared 0 bases from V and 7 bases from J, leaving 13 bases between.

As concerns this clone: The read finishes 3 residues shy of the CDR3 end, and the germline J gene is used to complete it. The J gene is TRBJ1-5, the V gene TRBV6-2 or TRBV6-3; D is unclear. CDR3 length: 15 amino acids. Germline V gene sequence: CDR1 MNHEY, CDR2 SVGEGT. Trimming left V 3 bases short and J 0 bases short, with 9 bases between. This chain's CDR3 is CASSYLDSSNQPQHF. The CDR3 bases that were read are TGTGCCAGCAGTTATCTGGACTCTAGCAATCAGCCC.

About this clone itself: The read ends 3 residues before the CDR3 terminus; that terminus is restored from the germline J gene. The genes are TRBV18 and TRBJ2-7; D is undetermined. Trimming removed 2 bases from V and 2 bases from J, with 7 bases in between. This CDR3 comprises 13 residues. Looked up from germline, CDR1 is KGHSH and CDR2 is LQKENI. Here the CDR3 reads CASSPYGPYEQYF. The part of the CDR3 DNA that was read is TGTGCCAGCTCACCATATGGGCCCTACGAG.

About this clone: The read ends 3 residues shy of where the CDR3 ends; the end is completed using the germline J gene. V and J are TRBV13 and TRBJ1-2; 7 bases match TRBD1. The CDR3 consists of 17 residues. Germline CDR1 PRHDT, CDR2 FYEKMQ (reference sequence). V lost 0 bases and J lost 0; bases outside the gene matches: 7. The chain's CDR3 is CASSLGQGNGANYGYTF. The CDR3 DNA, read in part, is TGTGCCAGCAGCTTAGGACAGGGGAATGGAGCTAACTATGGC.

A remark on this clone: From the germline J gene comes the end of the CDR3, since the read stops 3 residues before it. This chain links TRBV7-9 with TRBJ2-7; possibly TRBD1 for D (5 bases). The CDR3 is made up of 15 amino acids. Trimming stripped 5 bases from V and 0 bases from J, with 14 bases between. CDR1 SEHNR and CDR2 FQNEAQ come from the germline V gene (reference sequence). The CDR3 loop is CASSTPGPPSYEQYF. The DNA read from the CDR3 is TGTGCCAGCAGCACCCCAGGGCCCCCCTCCTACGAG. The whole variable domain, filled in from reference TRBV7-9 and TRBJ2-7, reads DTGVSQNPRHKITKRGQNVTFRCDPISEHNRLYWYRQTLGQGPEFLTYFQNEAQLEKSRLLSDRFSAERPKGSFSTLEIQRTEQGDSAMYLCASSTPGPPSYEQYFGPGTRLTVT.

Notes on this clone: The read terminates 3 residues ahead of where the CDR3 ends, so the germline J gene completes it. This chain joins TRBV10-3 and TRBJ1-1; unclear D gene. Trimming left V 10 bases short and J 3 bases short, with 15 bases between. The CDR3 covers 13 residues. The germline V gene encodes CDR1 ENHRY and CDR2 SYGVKD. The CDR3 loop reads CATQPLRDTEAFF. The DNA read from the CDR3 is TGTGCCACCCAACCCCTGAGGGACACTGAA.

For this clone: The read terminates 3 residues before the CDR3 end, so the remaining end is supplied by the germline J gene. This sequence joins TRBV20-1 and TRBJ1-1, with TRBD1 matching 8 bases. CDR3 length equals 12 residues. The junction had 4 bases not matched to a gene; V was cut back by 7 bases and J by 3 bases. CDR1 is DFQATT, CDR2 SNEGSKA, per germline (reference sequence). The chain's CDR3 is CSGLQGDTEAFF. The CDR3 DNA, read in part, is TGCAGTGGTCTACAGGGGGACACTGAA.

For this clone: With the read ending 3 residues before the CDR3 end, the germline J gene is used to fill in that end. The chain couples TRBV5-1 to TRBJ2-5; 8 bases map to TRBD1. The CDR3 loop spans 15 amino acids. Germline V gene lookup returns CDR1 SGHRS and CDR2 YFSETQ. With 2 bases clipped from V and 2 bases from J, the junction kept 5 bases outside the gene matches. The CDR3 DNA, read in part, is TGCGCCAGCAGCTTCCCGACAGGGGATCAAGAGACC. Encoded protein: CASSFPTGDQET. The whole CDR3 sequence is CASSFPTGDQETQYF.

A note on this clone: The CDR3 end lies 3 residues beyond the end of the read and is filled in from the germline J gene. The J gene is TRBJ2-3, the V gene TRBV18; 8 bases match TRBD2. The germline CDR1 and CDR2 sequences are KGHSH and LQKENI. The CDR3 runs 16 residues. Germline trimming cut 0 bases from V and 2 bases from J; bases unmatched to any gene: 4. CDR3 bases read: TGTGCCAGCTCACCACCGACAGCGGGGGCCACAGATACG. Residues: CASSPPTAGATDT. The entire CDR3 is CASSPPTAGATDTQYF.

As to this clone: The read comes to an end 3 residues before the CDR3 does, leaving the germline J gene to fill in the end. The chain couples TRBV4-2 to TRBJ1-2; the D is unclear. Trimming pared 0 bases from V and 5 bases from J, leaving 10 bases between. From germline, CDR1 is LGHNA and CDR2 YNFKEQ. The CDR3 length is 14 residues. CDR3 bases read: TGTGCCAGCAGCCAAGATCGCCAGTCGTATGGC. This gives the protein CASSQDRQSYG. The entire CDR3 protein is CASSQDRQSYGYTF.

Of note for this clone: The read ends 3 residues early relative to the CDR3; the germline J gene fills the gap. V gene TRBV20-1 combines with J gene TRBJ1-2; TRBD1 agrees at 12 bases. The CDR3 is 16 amino acids. The V segment lost 3 bases and the J segment 3 bases; nucleotides outside the gene matches: 8. Germline V gives CDR1 DFQATT, CDR2 SNEGSKA (reference sequence). CDR3 in amino acids: CSASLGQGAGHYGYTF. The sequenced CDR3 bases are TGCAGTGCTAGTTTGGGACAGGGGGCGGGACACTATGGC.

Notes on this clone: The read ends 3 residues before the CDR3 terminus; that terminus is restored from the germline J gene. The chain uses TRBV7-3 and TRBJ2-3, with TRBD1 matching over 7 bases. V was pared by 4 bases and J by 5 bases, with 6 bases of the junction left unmatched. CDR3 length: 14 residues. Germline values: CDR1 SGHTA, CDR2 FQGTGA. CDR3 DNA (partial): TGTGCCAGCAGCTCCCAGGGGGAAGAAGATACG. It is translated as CASSSQGEEDT. The whole CDR3 protein is CASSSQGEEDTQYF.

Notes on this clone: The read finishes 3 residues shy of the CDR3 end, and the germline J gene is used to complete it. The chain recombines TRBV5-1 with TRBJ2-2, with TRBD1 as a possible D gene (5 bases). The germline CDR1 and CDR2 sequences are SGHRS and YFSETQ. The CDR3 runs 15 residues. CDR3: CASSPRGATNEKLFF. Incomplete CDR3 DNA: TGCGCCAGCAGCCCGCGTGGGGCAACTAATGAAAAG.

Regarding this clone: The read comes to an end 3 residues before the CDR3 does, leaving the germline J gene to fill in the end. The gene calls are TRBV30 and TRBJ1-1; D possibly corresponds to TRBD1 (5 bases). The CDR3 is 12 residues long. In germline, CDR1 is GTSNPN, CDR2 SVGIG (reference sequence). The CDR3 DNA, read in part, is TGTGCCTGGGGGGGGGAAGGGGCCGTG. Translated: CAWGGEGAV. The CDR3 in its entirety is CAWGGEGAVAFF.

Concerning this clone: The DNA ends 3 residues before the CDR3 does, and the rest of the CDR3 is filled in from the germline J gene. The chain uses TRBV30 and TRBJ2-3; D may be TRBD1 (6 bases). The CDR3 runs 16 residues. Germline V CDR1 and CDR2: GTSNPN, SVGIG (reference sequence). Trimming left V 0 bases short and J 5 bases short, with 18 bases between. The CDR3 bases that were read are TGTGCCTGGAGTGTAGTCGTGGGGGCGAAGGTAGATACG. Its protein is CAWSVVVGAKVDT. The whole CDR3 reads CAWSVVVGAKVDTQYF. Combining the CDR3 with reference TRBV30 and TRBJ2-3 gives the whole variable domain SQTIHQWPATLVQPVGSPLSLECTVEGTSNPNLYWYRQAAGRGLQLLFYSVGIGQISSEVPQNLSASRPQDRQFILSSKKLLLSDSGFYLCAWSVVVGAKVDTQYFGPGTRLTVL.

With regard to this clone: The missing CDR3 end, 3 residues past where the read stops, is filled in from the germline J gene. J is TRBJ2-5 and V is TRBV6-2 or TRBV6-3; D gene unclear. CDR3 length: 14 residues. Per germline, CDR1 MNHEY and CDR2 SVGEGT. V was shortened by 7 bases and J by 3 bases, with 15 bases between the two germline ends. CDR3 sequence: CASTPRGQEETQYF. CDR3 DNA (partial): TGTGCCAGCACCCCCCGAGGCCAGGAAGAGACC.

A note on this clone: Coverage ceases 3 residues before the CDR3 finishes, and the germline J gene fills in the end. The J gene is TRBJ2-3, the V gene TRBV2; 8 bases agree with TRBD1. Germline V gene data show CDR1 as SNHLY and CDR2 as FYNNEI. The CDR3 runs to 16 residues. The part of the CDR3 DNA that was read is TGTGCCAGCACAGTCGGACAGGGATGGAATCCTCAGCCG. Protein product: CASTVGQGWNPQP. The full CDR3 protein is CASTVGQGWNPQPQYF.

In regard to this clone: The read gets to within 3 residues of the CDR3 end, and the germline J gene fills in the rest. The chain combines TRBV7-8 with TRBJ2-2; TRBD1 might be the D (5 bases). Germline loops: CDR1 SGHVS, CDR2 FQNEAQ. Trimming removed 5 bases from V and 5 bases from J, with 18 bases in between. CDR3 length equals 16 residues. The DNA read from the CDR3 is TGTGCCAGCAGCGTAGAGGACACAGGCTGGACCGGGGAG. Protein product: CASSVEDTGWTGE. The CDR3 in full is CASSVEDTGWTGELFF.

By frequency, this clone registers medium-sized. Sequencing ends 3 residues short of the CDR3 end; the germline J gene provides the rest. V gene TRBV18 combines with J gene TRBJ1-4; TRBD1 is a possible D gene (6 bases). Germline CDR1 is KGHSH and CDR2 is LQKENI. The length of the CDR3 is 14 residues. V was shortened by 6 bases and J by 8 bases, with 16 bases between the two germline ends. The CDR3 loop is CASSPDPGGEKLFF. The CDR3 DNA, read in part, is TGTGCCAGCTCCCCGGACCCGGGGGGCGAAAAA.

Details on this clone: The sequenced fragment ends 3 residues before the CDR3 boundary, so the rest is inferred from the germline J gene. This sequence joins TRBV7-6 and TRBJ1-4; a weak D match, TRBD1 (5 bases). Germline lookup yields CDR1 SGHVS and CDR2 FNYEAQ. The V gene lost 6 bases and the J gene lost 0 bases, with 11 bases spanning the gap. The length of the CDR3 is 15 residues. The sequenced CDR3 bases are TGTGCCAGCAGAGCAACAGGCGCAACTAATGAAAAA. Amino acids: CASRATGATNEK. The entire CDR3 protein is CASRATGATNEKLFF.

CDR3 residues: CASSFNTYGYTF. The part of the CDR3 DNA that was read is TGTGCCAGCAGTTTTAACACCTATGGC. This chain links TRBV12-3 or TRBV12-4 with TRBJ1-2, with D hard to call. The observed sequence ends 3 residues before the CDR3 terminus, with the missing tail filled in from the germline J gene. The V and J ends lost 3 bases and 4 bases respectively, with 6 bases between them. There are 12 residues in the CDR3.

Remarks on this clone: The read is 3 residues too short to cover the CDR3 end, so that end is filled in from the germline J gene. V gene TRBV2 combines with J gene TRBJ1-1; D gene ambiguous. The germline CDR1 and CDR2 sequences are SNHLY and FYNNEI. The CDR3 has 16 amino acids. V was clipped by 2 bases and J by 0 bases, with 13 bases between them. The DNA read from the CDR3 is TGTGCCAGCAGTGAAAGCTGGACTGGGATGAACACTGAA. Its protein product is CASSESWTGMNTE. The entire CDR3 sequence reads CASSESWTGMNTEAFF.

Points on this clone: The read terminates 3 residues before the CDR3 end, so the remaining end is supplied by the germline J gene. The chain employs TRBV10-3 and TRBJ1-6; 7 positions agree with TRBD1. Unmatched junction bases numbered 3, after V lost 6 bases and J lost 7 bases. This CDR3 is built from 13 residues. Per the germline V gene, CDR1 is ENHRY and CDR2 is SYGVKD. The part of the CDR3 DNA that was read is TGTGCCATCAGCGACAGGGACAATTCACCC. Amino acids: CAISDRDNSP. The whole CDR3 region reads CAISDRDNSPLHF.

For this clone: The read finishes 3 residues shy of the CDR3 end, and the germline J gene is used to complete it. This chain connects TRBV4-1 to TRBJ1-1; 9 bases agree with TRBD1. CDR1 is MGHRA, CDR2 YSYEKL, per germline. V dropped 5 bases and J dropped 3; count of bases not matched to a gene: 4. The CDR3 extends over 14 amino acids. The part of the CDR3 DNA that was read is TGCGCCAGCAGCGGCCGGGACAGGGACACTGAA. It is translated as CASSGRDRDTE. The whole CDR3 is CASSGRDRDTEAFF.

Regarding this clone: With the read ending 3 residues before the CDR3 end, the germline J gene is used to fill in that end. This chain joins TRBV19 and TRBJ2-5; TRBD1 matches at 10 bases. The length of the CDR3 is 16 residues. Per the germline V gene, CDR1 is LNHDA and CDR2 is SQIVND (reference sequence). The CDR3 here is CATGTGAKSSTDTQYF. The sequenced CDR3 bases are TGTGCCACGGGGACAGGGGCCAAGTCTAGCACAGATACC.

Points on this clone: The read gets to within 3 residues of the CDR3 end, and the germline J gene fills in the rest. This chain links TRBV7-9 with TRBJ1-2; D gene uncertain. There are 14 residues in the CDR3. Germline lookup yields CDR1 SEHNR and CDR2 FQNEAQ (reference sequence). The CDR3: CASSFGLATDTYTF. The part of the CDR3 DNA that was read is TGTGCCAGCAGCTTTGGACTAGCAACAGATACC.

In regard to this clone: The read ends 3 residues before the CDR3 terminus; that terminus is restored from the germline J gene. This chain links TRBV7-3 with TRBJ2-3; D gene ambiguous. The CDR3 extends over 15 amino acids. Germline V CDR1 and CDR2: SGHTA, FQGTGA. CDR3: CASSSYGDPQETQYF. The sequenced part of the CDR3 DNA is TGTGCCAGCAGCTCCTACGGCGACCCTCAGGAGACG.

A remark on this clone: The CDR3 end falls 3 residues outside the read, so it is completed with the germline J gene. The chain is built from TRBV6-1 and TRBJ2-7; unclear D gene. V was clipped by 1 base and J by 4 bases, with 8 bases between them. The CDR3 has 13 residues. The germline CDR1 and CDR2 sequences are MNHNS and SASEGT. The sequenced CDR3 bases are TGTGCCAGCAGTGAAGGCAGTCGATACGAG. Translation gives CASSEGSRYE. The whole CDR3 is CASSEGSRYEQYF.